The 22 T cell receptor beta chains given below trace back to one sample, sequenced in a study of shared clonotypes between healthy human individuals. As defined, naive CD8 cells were CD45RO-negative and positively selected for CCR7, with terminally differentiated effector memory CD45RA+ cells excluded. Assay: immunoSEQ multiplex PCR; the TCRdb copy retains only in-frame clones and omits some. The repertoire includes about 2.1 million clones, 80% to 95% of them detected once, and more than 1.5% sits in the top ten. The material sequenced was naive CD8+ T cells from PBMCs. These receptors all come from a man between 18 and 35 years old in good health. Some clones in this sample may be carry-over from other donors' samples.

CDR3 in amino acids: CASRTPAGGGYTF. The CDR3 nucleotides read TGTGCCAGCAGAACCCCAGCCGGTGGTGGCTACACCTTC. This chain uses TRBV16 with TRBJ1-2, with unresolved D. Deletions cut 6 bases from V and 7 bases from J, with 15 bases between. The germline CDR1 and CDR2 sequences are KGHSY and FQNENV. The CDR3 runs to 13 residues.

The gene calls are TRBV27 and TRBJ2-3, with D possibly matching TRBD2 (5 bases). Trimming removed 5 bases at V and 0 bases at J, with 12 bases between. The CDR3 covers 15 residues. CDR1 MNHEY and CDR2 SMNVEV come from the germline V gene (reference sequence). CDR3 sequence reads: CASSPRLPSTDTQYF. Here the CDR3 DNA reads TGTGCCAGCAGTCCACGACTACCCAGCACAGATACGCAGTATTTT.

The CDR3 spells CATSITRAYEQYF. For the CDR3, the DNA is TGTGCCACCAGCATTACCAGGGCCTACGAGCAGTACTTC. This chain connects TRBV15 to TRBJ2-7, with D possibly being TRBD1 (5 bases). With 4 bases removed from V and 2 bases from J, the gap between germline ends came to 9 bases. Germline V gene lookup returns CDR1 LNHNV and CDR2 YYDKDF (reference sequence). The CDR3 has 13 residues.

V and J are TRBV7-8 and TRBJ2-1, with 11 nucleotides matching TRBD2. This CDR3 region has 20 residues. J lost 0 bases, V lost 8 bases, and 18 bases had no gene match. Looked up from germline, CDR1 is SGHVS and CDR2 is FQNEAQ. The CDR3 nucleotides are TGTGCCAGCGAAAATACCCCCGGGACTAGCGGATGGAGCTCCTACAATGAGCAGTTCTTC. Its translation is CASENTPGTSGWSSYNEQFF.

The rearrangement uses TRBV5-1 and TRBJ2-1; 12 positions agree with TRBD2. Germline values: CDR1 SGHRS, CDR2 YFSETQ. CDR3 size: 16 residues. Trimming cost V 4 bases and J 0 bases; bases outside gene matches: 2. CDR3 DNA sequence: TGCGCCAGCAGCCCGACTAGCGGGAGCTCCTACAATGAGCAGTTCTTC. It is translated as CASSPTSGSSYNEQFF.

V gene TRBV6-5 combines with J gene TRBJ1-1; D is uncertain. V lost 0 bases, J lost 4 bases, and 9 bases lay in between. The CDR3 spans 14 residues. Germline V gene sequence: CDR1 MNHEY, CDR2 SVGAGI. The CDR3 spells CASSYSLRATEAFF. CDR3 coding DNA: TGTGCCAGCAGTTACTCGCTGCGGGCCACTGAAGCTTTCTTT.

The chain is built from TRBV19 and TRBJ2-5; 9 nucleotides line up with TRBD2. The CDR3 is 12 amino acids. The germline gives CDR1 LNHDA, CDR2 SQIVND (reference sequence). V gave up 10 bases and J gave up 4 bases; unmatched junction bases: 4. The CDR3 sequence: CATSSGTETQYF. CDR3 DNA: TGTGCCACCTCTAGCGGGACAGAGACCCAGTACTTC. Using reference TRBV19 and TRBJ2-5 for the parts outside the CDR3, the full variable domain is DGGITQSPKYLFRKEGQNVTLSCEQNLNHDAMYWYRQDPGQGLRLIYYSQIVNDFQKGDIAEGYSVSREKKESFPLTVTSAQKNPTAFYLCATSSGTETQYFGPGTRLLVL.

The V gene is TRBV27, the J gene TRBJ2-6; D remains ambiguous. CDR1 is MNHEY, CDR2 SMNVEV, per germline (reference sequence). This CDR3 region has 19 residues. V lost 6 bases to trimming and J lost 0 bases, with 21 bases between them. For the CDR3, the DNA is TGTGCCAGCAGAGGCGTAAGTTCGACTCCTTTCTCTGGGGCCAACGTCCTGACTTTC. This sequence encodes CASRGVSSTPFSGANVLTF.

This clone has more than one count but fewer than ten. The chain has TRBV4-1 and TRBJ1-2; D call uncertain. V gave up 1 base and J gave up 4 bases, with 13 bases separating them. Germline V gene sequence: CDR1 MGHRA, CDR2 YSYEKL. The length of the CDR3 is 15 residues. Here the CDR3 reads CASSQVGGYVYGYTF. The CDR3 nucleotides are TGCGCCAGCAGCCAAGTGGGTGGGTATGTCTATGGCTACACCTTC.

The chain uses TRBV28 and TRBJ2-7; a weak D match, TRBD2 (6 bases). The CDR3 loop spans 15 amino acids. Germline lookup yields CDR1 MDHEN and CDR2 SYDVKM. V was pared by 1 base and J by 7 bases, with 17 bases between. The CDR3 is CASSLSSGDSGEQYF. CDR3 bases: TGTGCCAGCAGTTTATCGTCGGGGGACTCGGGAGAGCAGTACTTC.

The rearrangement joins TRBV7-9 to TRBJ1-4, with D perhaps TRBD1 (6 bases). This CDR3 has 13 residues. V lost 5 bases, J lost 6 bases, and 10 bases lay in between. Germline V gives CDR1 SEHNR, CDR2 FQNEAQ (reference sequence). Written as DNA, the CDR3 is TGTGCCAGCAGCACCGGGGGCGATGAAAAACTGTTTTTT. As protein: CASSTGGDEKLFF.

The chain links TRBV6-5 to TRBJ2-1, with D tentatively TRBD1 (6 bases). Germline CDR1 MNHEY, CDR2 SVGAGI. With 7 bases removed from V and 4 bases from J, the gap between germline ends came to 11 bases. CDR3 size: 13 residues. Here the CDR3 DNA reads TGTGCCAGCACCGGACAGCATTACAATGAGCAGTTCTTC. It specifies CASTGQHYNEQFF.

The J gene is TRBJ1-5, the V gene TRBV10-2; D gene ambiguous. CDR3 length equals 14 residues. Germline CDR1 WSHSY, CDR2 SAAADI. The V and J ends lost 2 bases and 2 bases respectively, with 7 bases between them. DNA for the CDR3: TGCGCCAGCAGTGAGCCGGGTGGCAATCAGCCCCAGCATTTT. Its translation is CASSEPGGNQPQHF.

The rearrangement links TRBV14 to TRBJ1-2, with 9 positions matching TRBD1. Germline CDR1 SGHDN, CDR2 FVKESK. J lost 6 bases, V lost 0 bases, and 11 bases had no gene match. CDR3 length: 17 residues. CDR3 in DNA: TGTGCCAGCAGCCAAGATCTTGGGACAGGGACTTGGGATGGCTACACCTTC. Translating gives CASSQDLGTGTWDGYTF.

Details on this clone: Other DNA variants within this sample encode the same CDR3. This chain joins TRBV7-9 and TRBJ2-7; the D is unclear. CDR3 length equals 11 residues. V was pared by 2 bases and J by 6 bases, with 5 bases between. The germline CDR1 and CDR2 sequences are SEHNR and FQNEAQ (reference sequence). CDR3 amino acids: CASSLTREQYF. CDR3 nucleotide sequence: TGTGCCAGCAGCTTAACCCGCGAGCAGTACTTC.

The chain joins TRBV4-1 to TRBJ1-1; TRBD1 might be the D (6 bases). Trimming shortened V by 0 bases and J by 3 bases, and 11 bases separated the two germline ends. CDR1 is MGHRA, CDR2 YSYEKL, per germline. The CDR3 spans 15 residues. The CDR3 nucleotides are TGCGCCAGCAGCCAAGATGCAGGGGAGGACACTGAAGCTTTCTTT. It specifies CASSQDAGEDTEAFF.

The count of this clone is one. Here the CDR3 reads CASSQVPYEQYF. CDR3 in DNA: TGCGCCAGCAGCCAAGTACCATACGAGCAGTACTTC. This rearrangement joins TRBV4-1 to TRBJ2-7; no clear D. Germline V gene sequence: CDR1 MGHRA, CDR2 YSYEKL. The CDR3 spans 12 residues. Trimming removed 1 base at V and 4 bases at J, with 5 bases between.

V is TRBV29-1 and J is TRBJ1-1, with D maybe TRBD1 (6 bases). Between the trimmed V and J ends, which lost 4 bases and 0 bases, there was a span of 15 bases. From germline, CDR1 is SQVTM and CDR2 ANQGSEA. The CDR3 extends over 15 amino acids. In DNA, the CDR3 is TGCAGCGTTGTGGGGGGCGTGGAAGTGAACACTGAAGCTTTCTTT. Its protein is CSVVGGVEVNTEAFF.

In its sample, this clone was seen a few times. V is TRBV10-1 and J is TRBJ2-7; 11 bases line up with TRBD1. From germline, CDR1 is WNHNN and CDR2 SYGVQD (reference sequence). The CDR3 extends over 14 amino acids. V shed 3 bases, J shed 4 bases, and the junction held 2 bases outside the gene matches. CDR3 protein: CASSEWDRGYEQYF. In DNA, the CDR3 is TGCGCCAGCAGTGAATGGGACAGGGGGTACGAGCAGTACTTC.

This clone was counted only a few times. Other DNA sequences in the same sample also yield this CDR3. This chain uses TRBV7-6 with TRBJ2-7, with D maybe TRBD1 (6 bases). Germline V gives CDR1 SGHVS, CDR2 FNYEAQ. The CDR3 extends over 13 amino acids. The ends were cut back, 5 bases at V and 2 bases at J, with 10 bases in the middle. The CDR3, as DNA: TGTGCCAGCAGCCTACAGGGAACCTACGAGCAGTACTTC. This encodes CASSLQGTYEQYF. Variable domain in full (rest from reference TRBV7-6 and TRBJ2-7): GAGVSQSPRYKVTKRGQDVALRCDPISGHVSLYWYRQALGQGPEFLTYFNYEAQQDKSGLPNDRFSAERPEGSISTLTIQRTEQRDSAMYRCASSLQGTYEQYFGPGTRLTVT.

The rearrangement links TRBV28 to TRBJ1-4, with 7 bases matching TRBD1. The germline gives CDR1 MDHEN, CDR2 SYDVKM. Unmatched junction bases numbered 6, after V lost 7 bases and J lost 4 bases. The CDR3 is 14 residues long. The DNA of the CDR3 is TGTGCCAGCACTCTCAACAGGGGTAATGAAAAACTGTTTTTT. Translating gives CASTLNRGNEKLFF. Filled out from reference TRBV28 and TRBJ1-4, the complete variable domain reads DVKVTQSSRYLVKRTGEKVFLECVQDMDHENMFWYRQDPGLGLRLIYFSYDVKMKEKGDIPEGYSVSREKKERFSLILESASTNQTSMYLCASTLNRGNEKLFFGSGTQLSVL.

The chain is built from TRBV28 and TRBJ2-7; D may be TRBD2 (5 bases). The V gene lost 4 bases and the J gene lost 7 bases, with 20 bases spanning the gap. The CDR3 runs 15 residues. The V gene's germline CDR1 is MDHEN and CDR2 SYDVKM. The CDR3 DNA reads as TGTGCCAGCAGTTCACGGACTGCGGGTTTCTTTGAGCAGTACTTC. Protein product: CASSSRTAGFFEQYF.